The 32 T cell receptor beta chains presented below share a single source sample, sequenced in a study of shared clonotypes between healthy human individuals. This table comes from immunoSEQ multiplex PCR, and its TCRdb copy is limited to in-frame clones, with some not included. The sample yields roughly 500,000 clones, 81% seen once. Sequencing used PBMCs. Receptors originate from a woman between 40 and 55 years old in good health. Some clones in this sample may be carry-over from other donors' samples.

About this clone itself: The sample has other DNA sequences that encode this CDR3 too. The J gene is TRBJ1-1, the V gene TRBV7-3, with TRBD1 identical over 9 bases. The junction had 4 bases not matched to a gene; V was cut back by 6 bases and J by 2 bases. Germline CDR1 SGHTA, CDR2 FQGTGA. The CDR3 consists of 14 residues. In nucleotides, the CDR3 is TGTGCCAGCAGTTCGACAGGGGGAAACACTGAAGCTTTCTTT. Translated, it gives CASSSTGGNTEAFF.

The genes are TRBV5-4 and TRBJ1-1; TRBD1 aligns across 11 bases. Looked up from germline, CDR1 is SGHNT and CDR2 is YYREEE (reference sequence). The V gene end was trimmed by 4 bases and the J gene end by 4 bases; junction bases not matched to a gene: 6. The CDR3 length is 15 residues. The CDR3 here is CASSIRTGGGTEAFF. DNA of the CDR3: TGTGCCAGCAGCATAAGGACAGGGGGCGGCACTGAAGCTTTCTTT.

This clone showed up just once. The J gene is TRBJ2-2, the V gene TRBV10-3, with TRBD2 identical over 9 bases. This CDR3 comprises 19 residues. Germline assignment: CDR1 ENHRY and CDR2 SYGVKD. J gave up 5 bases and V 0 bases, and 13 bases lay outside the gene matches. The CDR3: CAISESVAGDLMWTGELFF. The CDR3 bases are TGTGCCATCAGTGAGTCGGTAGCGGGGGACCTAATGTGGACCGGGGAGCTGTTTTTT.

V and J are TRBV6-5 and TRBJ1-1, with D possibly being TRBD1 (5 bases). In germline, CDR1 is MNHEY, CDR2 SVGAGI. The CDR3 consists of 15 residues. Trimming left V 10 bases short and J 4 bases short, with 22 bases between. The CDR3 nucleotides read TGTGCCACCCTCCCGGGGGGTAGGGGAGGCACTGAAGCTTTCTTT. Its protein product is CATLPGGRGGTEAFF.

This sequence joins TRBV20-1 and TRBJ2-3; D possibly corresponds to TRBD1 (6 bases). Germline CDR1 and CDR2: DFQATT and SNEGSKA (reference sequence). V was trimmed by 7 bases and J by 7 bases, leaving 12 bases between them. There are 11 residues in the CDR3. As DNA, the CDR3 is TGCAGTGGGCAGGGGCGGAATACGCAGTATTTT. Residues: CSGQGRNTQYF.

As concerns this clone: A far bigger clonotype differs at one base, so this is likely a read error. The chain recombines TRBV28 with TRBJ2-1; D is undetermined. CDR1 is MDHEN and CDR2 is SYDVKM in the germline V gene. There are 12 residues in the CDR3. The CDR3 sequence: CASSIGLGEQLF. The CDR3 DNA reads TGTGCCAGCAGTATCGGTCTGGGTGAGCAGCTCTTC.

This rearrangement joins TRBV2 to TRBJ2-3; D uncertain. V was shortened by 6 bases and J by 2 bases, with 24 bases between the two germline ends. Germline-derived CDR1 and CDR2 are SNHLY and FYNNEI. The CDR3 runs 18 residues. For the CDR3, the DNA is TGTGCCAGCAGCGAATACCTTCGACCATCGGAACCCACAGATACGCAGTATTTT. Translation: CASSEYLRPSEPTDTQYF.

The rearrangement joins TRBV7-8 to TRBJ2-1, with a possible D match to TRBD2 (6 bases). This CDR3 contains 15 residues. V lost 3 bases and J lost 4, with 13 bases in between. The V gene's germline CDR1 is SGHVS and CDR2 FQNEAQ. The CDR3 sequence is CASSFQSGLYNEQFF. CDR3 coding DNA: TGTGCCAGCAGCTTCCAGAGCGGGCTATACAATGAGCAGTTCTTC.

This chain uses TRBV19 with TRBJ2-5; D perhaps matches TRBD1 (7 bases). The CDR3 runs 14 residues. Germline assignment: CDR1 LNHDA and CDR2 SQIVND (reference sequence). V was pared by 5 bases and J by 2 bases, with 12 bases between. DNA for the CDR3: TGTGCCAGTAGTGCCGGGGGACAGCAAGAGACCCAGTACTTC. Translation gives CASSAGGQQETQYF.

This clone was counted once. A far larger clone is off by one base, so a read error is likely. This chain uses TRBV5-1 with TRBJ2-7; TRBD1 agrees at 7 bases. The CDR3 has 13 residues. V trimming: 7 bases; J trimming: 4 bases; junction bases outside the gene matches: 8. Germline lookup yields CDR1 SGHRS and CDR2 YFSETQ. CDR3 nucleotide sequence: TGCGCCAGCGGCGACAGACAGGGTTACGAGCAGTACTTC. It encodes CASGDRQGYEQYF.

This clone has only a few counts. This chain connects TRBV6-1 to TRBJ2-5; TRBD1 matches 8 bases. Trimming at V came to 3 bases and at J to 5 bases, leaving 8 bases not matched to a gene. The CDR3 is made up of 15 amino acids. Germline assignment: CDR1 MNHNS and CDR2 SASEGT. CDR3 protein: CASSEVGRGHETQYF. The CDR3 DNA reads as TGTGCCAGCAGTGAGGTTGGCAGGGGGCACGAGACCCAGTACTTC.

The rearrangement joins TRBV5-6 to TRBJ1-2; perhaps TRBD1 as D (5 bases). The germline V and J ends were trimmed by 4 bases and 5 bases, with 12 bases remaining between them. Germline V lookup: CDR1 SGHDT, CDR2 YYEEEE. There are 13 residues in the CDR3. DNA of the CDR3: TGTGCCAGCAGCCCGGGACTGTATTATGGCTACACCTTC. It codes for CASSPGLYYGYTF.

The chain has TRBV28 and TRBJ1-2; no definite D call. The V and J ends lost 6 bases and 4 bases respectively, with 9 bases between them. The CDR3 covers 12 residues. CDR1 is MDHEN, CDR2 SYDVKM, per germline. CDR3 nucleotides: TGTGCCAGCAGCAATTTGGGCTATGGCTACACCTTC. The encoded protein is CASSNLGYGYTF.

The genes are TRBV6-5 and TRBJ2-3, with D perhaps matching TRBD1 or TRBD2 (7 bases each). The CDR3 is made up of 16 amino acids. Germline assignment: CDR1 MNHEY and CDR2 SVGAGI. V lost 3 bases and J lost 1, with 14 bases in between. CDR3 sequence: CASSYSGGAGTDTQYF. CDR3 nucleotides: TGTGCCAGCAGTTATTCAGGGGGGGCCGGCACAGATACGCAGTATTTT.

The rearrangement joins TRBV5-4 to TRBJ2-5; maybe TRBD1 (6 bases). Germline V gene sequence: CDR1 SGHNT, CDR2 YYREEE (reference sequence). Trimming cost V 4 bases and J 11 bases, with 21 bases left between them. This CDR3 has 14 residues. The CDR3 spells CASSPSQGSGEQYF. CDR3 DNA: TGTGCCAGCAGCCCCTCGCAGGGGTCAGGAGAGCAGTACTTC.

V and J are TRBV6-5 and TRBJ2-7; TRBD1 matches at 9 bases. V gave up 10 bases and J gave up 0 bases; unmatched junction bases: 10. This CDR3 has 15 residues. In germline, CDR1 is MNHEY, CDR2 SVGAGI. The CDR3 is CAISAGTGSSYEQYF. DNA of the CDR3: TGTGCCATCAGCGCCGGGACAGGGAGCTCCTACGAGCAGTACTTC.

The CDR3 protein is CASSFLTGGAETQYF. The CDR3 nucleotides read TGTGCCAGCAGCTTCCTGACAGGGGGCGCGGAGACCCAGTACTTC. The chain couples TRBV11-2 to TRBJ2-5, with 10 bases aligning to TRBD1. This CDR3 has 15 amino acids. The germline V gene has CDR1 SGHAT and CDR2 FQNNGV. V lost 3 bases to trimming and J lost 5 bases; unmatched junction nucleotides: 6.

With respect to this clone: A much larger clonotype is one base distant, so this may be a read error. CDR3 nucleotides: TGCGCCAGCAGCCTCCCGAATAGCGGGAGGTTGAACAATGAGCAGTTCTTC. This codes for CASSLPNSGRLNNEQFF. The gene calls are TRBV4-1 and TRBJ2-1; 10 nucleotides match TRBD2. The V gene end was trimmed by 4 bases and the J gene end by 5 bases; junction bases not matched to a gene: 11. Per the germline V gene, CDR1 is MGHRA and CDR2 is YSYEKL. CDR3 length: 17 amino acids.

This clone was observed a handful of times. The chain couples TRBV5-1 to TRBJ2-3; no firm D call. This CDR3 is 11 amino acids long. Germline V gives CDR1 SGHRS, CDR2 YFSETQ. Deletions cut 5 bases from V and 5 bases from J, with 6 bases between. The CDR3 bases are TGCGCCAGCAGGTCCGGAGATACGCAGTATTTT. It codes for CASRSGDTQYF.

As regards this clone: One base separates it from a far larger clone, so it is likely a read error. This chain joins TRBV28 and TRBJ1-1; TRBD1 might be the D (5 bases). Deletions cut 1 base from V and 11 bases from J, with 11 bases between. The V gene's germline CDR1 is MDHEN and CDR2 SYDVKM. CDR3 length: 12 amino acids. The CDR3 loop is CASSLLTVEAFF. The CDR3 nucleotides are TGTGCCAGCAGTTTATTGACAGTGGAGGCTTTCTTT.

This clone was observed a single time. CDR3 nucleotide sequence: TGTGCCAGTAGTCCGACAGGTATGCAGCCCCAGCATTTT. Translated, it gives CASSPTGMQPQHF. The chain carries TRBV19 and TRBJ1-5; maybe TRBD1 (6 bases). Trimming pared 5 bases from V and 7 bases from J, leaving 12 bases between. This CDR3 has 13 residues. Germline lookup yields CDR1 LNHDA and CDR2 SQIVND (reference sequence).

V usage is TRBV2 and J usage is TRBJ2-3; either TRBD1 or TRBD2 may fit D (5 bases each). V was trimmed by 10 bases and J by 0 bases, leaving 11 bases between them. Germline values: CDR1 SNHLY, CDR2 FYNNEI. The CDR3 totals 13 residues. CDR3 bases: TGTGCCACCCACGGGGCCAGCACAGATACGCAGTATTTT. It encodes CATHGASTDTQYF.

This clone has just a few counts. The chain couples TRBV19 to TRBJ2-7, with D perhaps matching TRBD1 (6 bases). This CDR3 contains 16 residues. Per the germline V gene, CDR1 is LNHDA and CDR2 is SQIVND (reference sequence). V was clipped by 3 bases and J by 1 base, with 16 bases between them. The CDR3 DNA is TGTGCCAGTAGTATCGGTTCGGCAGGGGAATCCTACGAGCAGTACTTC. It codes for CASSIGSAGESYEQYF.

The V and J genes are TRBV5-1 and TRBJ2-7; 9 bases match TRBD1. V lost 6 bases to trimming and J lost 5 bases; unmatched junction nucleotides: 6. Germline V gene data show CDR1 as SGHRS and CDR2 as YFSETQ. This CDR3 region has 13 residues. The CDR3 loop reads CASNIQGANEQYF. The CDR3 region has the DNA TGCGCCAGCAACATACAGGGGGCCAACGAGCAGTACTTC.

Points on this clone: One junction end does not reproduce the germline sequence, and a read error may be involved. This chain joins TRBV7-9 and TRBJ2-7; D possibly matches TRBD1 or TRBD2 (5 bases each). The CDR3 loop spans 14 amino acids. The germline CDR1 and CDR2 sequences are SEHNR and FQNEAQ (reference sequence). CDR3 coding DNA: TGTGCCGGCAGCCCCTTGGGGGACTCCTACGAGCAGTACTTC. Translated: CAGSPLGDSYEQYF.

This clone was seen ten or more times. The chain employs TRBV7-2 and TRBJ2-1; 14 nucleotides align to TRBD2. V was clipped by 5 bases and J by 8 bases; unmatched bases: 5. From germline, CDR1 is SGHTA and CDR2 FQGNSA. CDR3 length equals 15 residues. CDR3 residues: CASSRLAGGIDEQFF. The CDR3 DNA follows: TGTGCCAGCAGCAGACTAGCGGGAGGGATCGATGAGCAGTTCTTC. Full variable domain (outside the CDR3, taken from reference TRBV7-2 and TRBJ2-1): GAGVSQSPSNKVTEKGKDVELRCDPISGHTALYWYRQSLGQGLEFLIYFQGNSAPDKSGLPSDRFSAERTGGSVSTLTIQRTQQEDSAVYLCASSRLAGGIDEQFFGPGTRLTVL.

The CDR3 sequence: CASSYGSGLVLTEAFF. Here the CDR3 DNA reads TGTGCCAGCAGTTACGGGTCAGGGCTCGTGTTAACTGAAGCTTTCTTT. The chain combines TRBV6-5 with TRBJ1-1, with a weak D call TRBD1 (5 bases). The CDR3 extends over 16 amino acids. Trimming stripped 2 bases from V and 5 bases from J, with 18 bases between. Per the germline V gene, CDR1 is MNHEY and CDR2 is SVGAGI.

This clone came up once. Since no conserved phenylalanine or tryptophan closes the CDR3, a read error is the likely cause. The DNA is left out, because the CDR3 cannot be placed on it with certainty; the CDR3 is given as TCRdb lists it. This chain links TRBV10-3 with TRBJ2-7; TRBD2, the table's D call, lacks a check against the DNA. The CDR3 adds up to 11 amino acids, both ends counted. Germline loops: CDR1 ENHRY, CDR2 SYGVKD. The CDR3 protein is CAISGDSFQFA.

J is TRBJ2-7 and V is TRBV29-1; unclear D gene. Per germline, CDR1 SQVTM and CDR2 ANQGSEA. The V end was cut by 5 bases, the J end by 0 bases, with 11 bases between. This CDR3 is built from 13 residues. CDR3 nucleotides: TGCAGCGTTTTGGGTAGGCTCTCCTACGAGCAGTACTTC. Translation: CSVLGRLSYEQYF.

The chain has TRBV27 and TRBJ1-5; 7 bases match TRBD1. This CDR3 contains 14 residues. The V segment lost 6 bases and the J segment 0 bases; nucleotides outside the gene matches: 2. CDR1 is MNHEY, CDR2 SMNVEV, per germline (reference sequence). CDR3 amino acids: CASREGASNQPQHF. For the CDR3, the DNA is TGTGCCAGCAGAGAGGGGGCTAGCAATCAGCCCCAGCATTTT.

This chain connects TRBV5-6 to TRBJ1-3; no reliable D call. The germline V and J ends were trimmed by 4 bases and 0 bases, with 8 bases remaining between them. CDR1 and CDR2 (germline): SGHDT, YYEEEE. This CDR3 has 14 residues. DNA for the CDR3: TGTGCCAGCAGCCCCGGGAACTCTGGAAACACCATATATTTT. Protein product: CASSPGNSGNTIYF.

The sample holds many counts of this clone. The chain uses TRBV2 and TRBJ2-5; maybe TRBD2 (6 bases). Germline V gene lookup returns CDR1 SNHLY and CDR2 FYNNEI. Between the trimmed V and J ends, which lost 9 bases and 5 bases, there was a span of 16 bases. CDR3 length: 13 residues. This CDR3 is CASSREVAETQYF. CDR3 in DNA: TGTGCCAGTTCCAGGGAGGTAGCCGAGACCCAGTACTTC.